This T cell receptor (beta chain) was profiled in a study of blood T cell repertoires in COVID-19. Study at large: The cDNA or gDNA used as material had been derived from T cells, B-cell-depleted T cells, or PBMCs.

Sequencing was performed with immunoSEQ multiplex PCR; in TCRdb, only in-frame clones are kept and a portion is missing. This sample has fewer than 400,000 clones, with approximately 92% found just once. Adults between roughly 18 and 89 years of age took part from 24 US areas. Participants' reported clinical history set cohort assignment. Each recovered donor of Cohort 3 presented with two negative PCRs, clearance, or symptom resolution. Trimming pared 2 bases from V and 0 bases from J, leaving 8 bases between. The V gene's germline CDR1 is MGHRA and CDR2 YSYEKL. This CDR3 region has 15 residues. The chain links TRBV4-1 to TRBJ1-5; D remains unclear. This TCR was recovered from a woman in her twenties or thirties who had recovered from COVID-19. Sequenced: PBMCs or T cells enriched from blood (not recorded which). The chain's CDR3 is CASSQFFHSNQPQHF. The DNA of the CDR3 is TGCGCCAGCAGCCAATTTTTCCATAGCAATCAGCCCCAGCATTTT.